The subject of this entry is one T cell receptor (beta chain). The data are from a study of cytomegalovirus exposure and HLA in healthy donors. The primer mix had 60 Vbeta and 13 Jbeta primers. Method: immunoSEQ multiplex PCR; TCRdb's copy keeps in-frame clones and lacks some. The sample comprises fewer than 200,000 clones, less than 85% of which are singletons, and approximately 1.6% rests with the top ten. The receptor comes from a male donor in good health and CMV-seronegative. Specimen: PBMCs.

The CDR3 DNA sequence: TGTGCCAGTAGCCCCCGGGACAGGGCCCGCGCCTCTGGCTACACCTTC. It is translated as CASSPRDRARASGYTF. The V and J genes are TRBV19 and TRBJ1-2, with 9 bases that match TRBD1. Per germline, CDR1 LNHDA and CDR2 SQIVND (reference sequence). The trim removed 6 bases at V and 7 bases at J, leaving 15 bases unmatched. CDR3 length: 16 amino acids.